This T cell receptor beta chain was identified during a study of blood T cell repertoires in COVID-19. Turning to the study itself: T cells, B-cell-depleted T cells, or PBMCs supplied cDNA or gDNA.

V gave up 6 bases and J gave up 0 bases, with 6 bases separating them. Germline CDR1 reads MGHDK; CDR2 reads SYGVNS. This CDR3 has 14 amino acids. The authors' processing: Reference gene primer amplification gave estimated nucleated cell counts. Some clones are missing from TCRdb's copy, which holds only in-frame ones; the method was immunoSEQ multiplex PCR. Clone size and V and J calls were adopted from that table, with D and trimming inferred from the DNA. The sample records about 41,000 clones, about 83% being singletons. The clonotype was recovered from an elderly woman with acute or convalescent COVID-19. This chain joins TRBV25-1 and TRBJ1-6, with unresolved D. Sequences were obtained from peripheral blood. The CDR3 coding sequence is TGTGCCAGCAGAGGGAGCTCCTATAATTCACCCCTCCACTTT. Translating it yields CASRGSSYNSPLHF. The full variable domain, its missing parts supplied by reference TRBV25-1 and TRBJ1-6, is EADIYQTPRYLVIGTGKKITLECSQTMGHDKMYWYQQDPGMELHLIHYSYGVNSTEKGDLSSESTVSRIRTEHFPLTLESARPSHTSQYLCASRGSSYNSPLHFGNGTRLTVT.